These T cell receptor beta chains were read from a single sample in a study of blood T cells in healthy people across ages. A single record per CDR3 protein comes from TCRdb applying MiXCR to the 5' RACE reads. Among around 1.7 million distinct CDR3 sequences listed, approximately 28% were seen once. The specimen was blood. The receptors come from a woman aged 25 to 39 in good health. The CDR3 runs from the conserved cysteine through the conserved F or W. A D gene is named only where the DNA matches it firmly. A row's size may be missing; if present it is once, few, many or a size class.

cdr3_aa | cdr3_nt | clone_size | j_call | cdr3_length | d_call | v_call
CASSPGTGRTYEQYF | TGCGCCAGCAGCCCCGGGACAGGCCGCACCTACGAGCAGTACTTC | many | TRBJ2-7 | 15 | TRBD1 | TRBV5-1
CASSDSMAGATQYF | TGTGCCAGCAGTGACTCTATGGCGGGAGCTACGCAGTATTTT | - | TRBJ2-3 | 14 | TRBD2 | TRBV6-4
CASREPGPQTQYF | TGTGCCAGCAGAGAGCCGGGACCTCAGACCCAGTACTTC | - | TRBJ2-5 | 13 | - | TRBV6-2/TRBV6-3
CASSLWGDRGEKLFF | TGCGCCAGCAGCCTGTGGGGGGATAGAGGTGAAAAACTGTTTTTT | few | TRBJ1-4 | 15 | - | TRBV5-1
CSVARRLNEKLFF | TGCAGCGTTGCAAGGAGGTTGAATGAAAAACTGTTTTTT | few | TRBJ1-4 | 13 | - | TRBV29-1
CASSQGAGTSGAGELFF | TGTGCCAGCAGCCAAGGGGCCGGGACTAGCGGCGCCGGGGAGCTGTTTTTT | - | TRBJ2-2 | 17 | TRBD2 | TRBV3-1
CASNFGGRQRPQHF | TGTGCCAGCAACTTTGGGGGCCGCCAAAGGCCCCAGCATTTT | - | TRBJ1-5 | 14 | - | TRBV12-3/TRBV12-4
CASSREVGSYGHTF | TGCGCCAGCAGTCGAGAGGTAGGGAGCTATGGCCACACCTTC | - | TRBJ1-2 | 14 | - | TRBV5-1
CAISRSENYGYTF | TGTGCCATCAGTAGATCCGAGAACTATGGCTACACCTTC | many | TRBJ1-2 | 13 | - | TRBV10-3
CASSPWGPVPYEQYF | TGTGCCAGCAGCCCATGGGGTCCCGTCCCCTACGAGCAGTACTTC | once | TRBJ2-7 | 15 | - | TRBV7-2
CASSGLGTARSPLHF | TGTGCCAGCAGCGGTTTGGGGACAGCCAGATCACCCCTCCACTTT | - | TRBJ1-6 | 15 | TRBD1 | TRBV9
CASSLVAPGNSPLHF | TGTGCCAGCAGCTTAGTGGCCCCCGGGAATTCACCCCTCCACTTT | - | TRBJ1-6 | 15 | - | TRBV7-2
CASSPSAGETQYF | TGTGCCAGTAGCCCTTCAGCGGGCGAGACCCAGTACTTC | - | TRBJ2-5 | 13 | - | TRBV19
CASGSGAHTGGEKLFF | TGTGCTAGTGGCTCCGGGGCCCACACGGGGGGTGAAAAACTGTTTTTT | - | TRBJ1-4 | 16 | - | TRBV12-5
CSAPTRSSRWDEQYF | TGCAGTGCTCCCACTCGGAGTAGTAGGTGGGATGAGCAGTACTTC | - | TRBJ2-5 | 15 | - | TRBV20-1
CASIPTARLAGGETQYF | TGTGCCAGCATCCCCACCGCGAGACTAGCGGGAGGAGAGACCCAGTACTTC | few | TRBJ2-5 | 17 | TRBD2 | TRBV7-8
CARQIDRAWGSPLHF | TGTGCCCGGCAGATTGACAGGGCCTGGGGTTCACCCCTCCACTTT | few | TRBJ1-6 | 15 | TRBD1 | TRBV7-6
CASSSSSYNEQYF | TGTGCCAGCAGTTCCTCCTCCTACAATGAGCAGTACTTC | - | TRBJ2-7 | 13 | - | TRBV27
CASSQGYGSTDTQYF | TGTGCCAGCAGCCAAGGGTATGGGAGCACAGATACGCAGTATTTT | - | TRBJ2-3 | 15 | - | TRBV14
CSATTGSITEAFF | TGCAGTGCGACTACAGGGTCTATCACTGAAGCTTTCTTT | - | TRBJ1-1 | 13 | - | TRBV20-1
CSVRDLGVPEAFF | TGCAGCGTGCGGGACCTGGGGGTTCCTGAAGCTTTCTTT | few | TRBJ1-1 | 13 | - | TRBV29-1
CASSGQRDYGYTF | TGCGCCAGCAGCGGGCAGCGGGACTATGGCTACACCTTC | few | TRBJ1-2 | 13 | - | TRBV10-2
CAGSRNRVSTDTQYF | TGTGCCGGCAGTCGGAACAGGGTTTCCACAGATACGCAGTATTTT | - | TRBJ2-3 | 15 | - | TRBV11-2
CASSYRESLPREQYF | TGTGCCAGCAGTTATCGGGAGAGTTTACCTCGTGAGCAGTACTTC | many | TRBJ2-7 | 15 | - | TRBV6-2/TRBV6-3
CASSFDRYAGELFF | TGTGCCAGCAGCTTCGACAGGTACGCCGGGGAGCTGTTTTTT | - | TRBJ2-2 | 14 | - | TRBV7-2
CASSFWGISTDTQYF | TGTGCCAGCAGTTTCTGGGGGATTAGCACAGATACGCAGTATTTT | few | TRBJ2-3 | 15 | - | TRBV28
CASSQDGNQETQYF | TGCGCCAGCAGCCAAGACGGGAACCAAGAGACCCAGTACTTC | few | TRBJ2-5 | 14 | - | TRBV4-3
CASSRGRSVYEQYF | TGTGCCAGCAGTCGGGGGAGGTCGGTCTACGAGCAGTACTTC | few | TRBJ2-7 | 14 | - | TRBV3-1
CASTFPSSYNEQFF | TGTGCCAGCACTTTCCCCAGCTCCTACAATGAGCAGTTCTTC | - | TRBJ2-1 | 14 | - | TRBV28
CASSPPGLGAGEQYF | TGCGCCAGCAGCCCCCCGGGACTAGGGGCGGGCGAGCAGTACTTC | many | TRBJ2-7 | 15 | TRBD2 | TRBV5-1
CASSLEIGTGTTETQYF | TGTGCCAGCAGCTTAGAGATCGGGACAGGGACAACGGAGACCCAGTACTTC | few | TRBJ2-5 | 17 | TRBD1 | TRBV7-6
CASSFAGIPTEAFF | TGTGCCAGCAGCTTTGCAGGGATTCCCACTGAAGCTTTCTTT | - | TRBJ1-1 | 14 | - | TRBV5-5
CASSLLSHRRGALQFF | TGTGCCAGCAGTTTATTATCTCACAGGCGCGGGGCCCTCCAGTTCTTC | - | TRBJ2-1 | 16 | - | TRBV27
CASSLKDNTYQPQHF | TGTGCCAGCAGTTTAAAGGACAACACCTATCAGCCCCAGCATTTT | few | TRBJ1-5 | 15 | - | TRBV28
CSARDGKHRGPAYGYTF | TGCAGTGCTAGAGATGGGAAGCACAGGGGGCCGGCCTATGGCTACACCTTC | - | TRBJ1-2 | 17 | TRBD1 | TRBV20-1
CASSQWTSGDSYNEQFF | TGTGCCAGCAGCCAATGGACTAGCGGGGACTCCTACAATGAGCAGTTCTTC | few | TRBJ2-1 | 17 | TRBD2 | TRBV7-8
CASSLGQAPGYGYTF | TGTGCCAGCAGCCTGGGACAGGCCCCGGGTTATGGCTACACCTTC | - | TRBJ1-2 | 15 | TRBD1 | TRBV3-1
CASSARDRSTDTQYF | TGCGCCAGCAGCGCCCGGGACAGGAGCACAGATACGCAGTATTTT | - | TRBJ2-3 | 15 | TRBD1 | TRBV5-1
CAISGASGRVYEQYF | TGTGCCATCAGTGGGGCTAGCGGGAGGGTATACGAGCAGTACTTC | many | TRBJ2-7 | 15 | TRBD2 | TRBV10-3
CASSYLPRDQYF | TGTGCCAGCAGTTACCTCCCGAGGGACCAGTACTTC | many | TRBJ2-7 | 12 | - | TRBV12-3/TRBV12-4
CASSRGDVRQQPQHF | TGTGCCAGCAGTCGGGGGGACGTCCGGCAACAGCCCCAGCATTTT | - | TRBJ1-5 | 15 | - | TRBV6-2/TRBV6-3
CASSQGPSRGETQYF | TGTGCCAGCAGCCAAGGTCCCTCCCGCGGGGAGACCCAGTACTTC | - | TRBJ2-5 | 15 | - | TRBV3-1
CSAPPTGAPRTDTQYF | TGCAGTGCTCCCCCTACAGGGGCCCCCCGCACAGATACGCAGTATTTT | - | TRBJ2-3 | 16 | TRBD1 | TRBV20-1
CASSLAGGRRDEQFF | TGTGCCAGCAGCTTGGCGGGCGGGAGAAGGGATGAGCAGTTCTTC | - | TRBJ2-1 | 15 | TRBD2 | TRBV7-2
CASRPGQLMGEQYF | TGTGCCAGCAGGCCGGGACAGCTTATGGGCGAGCAGTACTTC | few | TRBJ2-7 | 14 | TRBD1 | TRBV27
CASSPARYEQYF | TGTGCCAGCTCACCAGCAAGGTACGAGCAGTACTTC | - | TRBJ2-7 | 12 | - | TRBV18
CASGATYYNEQFF | TGTGCCAGCGGGGCCACCTACTACAATGAGCAGTTCTTC | - | TRBJ2-1 | 13 | - | TRBV2
CASRLGGVPTTDTQYF | TGTGCCAGCAGGCTAGGTGGGGTCCCCACAACAGATACGCAGTATTTT | few | TRBJ2-3 | 16 | - | TRBV7-2
CASSSSGIYEQFF | TGTGCCAGCAGTTCTAGCGGGATCTATGAGCAGTTCTTC | many | TRBJ2-1 | 13 | TRBD2 | TRBV12-3/TRBV12-4
CASSLRGRQGVGANVLTF | TGTGCCAGCAGCTTACGGGGGCGACAGGGGGTTGGGGCCAACGTCCTGACTTTC | few | TRBJ2-6 | 18 | TRBD1 | TRBV7-2
CASSYYRLGVRYEQYF | TGTGCCAGCAGTTACTACCGACTAGGGGTACGGTACGAGCAGTACTTC | - | TRBJ2-7 | 16 | - | TRBV6-6
CASSHPGQGREKLFF | TGTGCCAGCAGCCACCCGGGACAGGGTCGTGAAAAACTGTTTTTT | few | TRBJ1-4 | 15 | TRBD1 | TRBV7-6
CASSRQRGPFYNEQFF | TGTGCCAGCAGCAGACAGCGGGGACCCTTCTACAATGAGCAGTTCTTC | many | TRBJ2-1 | 16 | TRBD2 | TRBV5-6
CASSLGVQASSYNEQFF | TGTGCCAGCAGTTTGGGTGTTCAAGCGAGCTCCTACAATGAGCAGTTCTTC | few | TRBJ2-1 | 17 | - | TRBV28
CASSARDGGNQPQHF | TGTGCCAGCAGTGCCCGGGACGGGGGGAATCAGCCCCAGCATTTT | - | TRBJ1-5 | 15 | - | TRBV25-1
CSIGEAEGYTF | TGCAGCATTGGGGAGGCGGAAGGCTACACCTTC | - | TRBJ1-2 | 11 | - | TRBV29-1